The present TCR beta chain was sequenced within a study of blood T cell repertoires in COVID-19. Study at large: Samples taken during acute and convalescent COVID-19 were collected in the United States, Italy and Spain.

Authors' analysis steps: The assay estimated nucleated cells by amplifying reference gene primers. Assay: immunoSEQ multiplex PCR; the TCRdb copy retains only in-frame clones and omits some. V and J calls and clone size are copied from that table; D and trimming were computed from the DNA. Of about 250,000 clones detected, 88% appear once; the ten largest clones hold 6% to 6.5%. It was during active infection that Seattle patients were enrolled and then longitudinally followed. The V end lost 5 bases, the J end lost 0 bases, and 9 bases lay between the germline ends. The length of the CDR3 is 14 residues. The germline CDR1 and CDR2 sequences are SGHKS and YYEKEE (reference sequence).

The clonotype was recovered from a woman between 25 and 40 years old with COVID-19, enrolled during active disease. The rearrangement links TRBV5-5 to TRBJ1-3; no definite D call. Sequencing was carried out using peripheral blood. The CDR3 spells CASSPVVSGNTIYF. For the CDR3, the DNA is TGTGCCAGCAGTCCCGTAGTCTCTGGAAACACCATATATTTT.